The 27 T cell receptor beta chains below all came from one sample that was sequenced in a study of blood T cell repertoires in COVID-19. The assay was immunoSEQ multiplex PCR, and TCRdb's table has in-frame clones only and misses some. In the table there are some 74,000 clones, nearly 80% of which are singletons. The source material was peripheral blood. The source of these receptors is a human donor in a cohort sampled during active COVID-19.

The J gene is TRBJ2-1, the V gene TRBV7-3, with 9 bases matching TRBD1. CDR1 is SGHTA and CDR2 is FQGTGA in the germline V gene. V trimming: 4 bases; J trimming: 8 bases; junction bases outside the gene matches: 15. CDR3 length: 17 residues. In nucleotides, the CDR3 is TGTGCCAGCAGCTCAAGACCACAGGGGGCGCGTTGGTATGAGCAGTTCTTC. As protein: CASSSRPQGARWYEQFF.

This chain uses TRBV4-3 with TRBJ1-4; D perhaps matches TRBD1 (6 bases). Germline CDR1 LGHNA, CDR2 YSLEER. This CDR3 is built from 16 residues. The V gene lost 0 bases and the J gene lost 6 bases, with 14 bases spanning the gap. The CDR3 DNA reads TGCGCCAGCAGCCAAGATTCCGGGACACCTTATGAAAAACTGTTTTTT. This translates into CASSQDSGTPYEKLFF.

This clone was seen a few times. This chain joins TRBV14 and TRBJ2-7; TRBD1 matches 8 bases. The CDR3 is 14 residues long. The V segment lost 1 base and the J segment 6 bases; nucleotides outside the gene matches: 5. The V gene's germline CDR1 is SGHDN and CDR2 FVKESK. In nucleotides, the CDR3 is TGTGCCAGCAGCCAAGGGGGACAGGCACTCGAGCAGTACGTC. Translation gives CASSQGGQALEQYV.

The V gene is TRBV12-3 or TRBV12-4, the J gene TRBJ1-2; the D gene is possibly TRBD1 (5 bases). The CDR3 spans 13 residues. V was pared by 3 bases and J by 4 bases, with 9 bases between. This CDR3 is CASSLVGGYGYTF. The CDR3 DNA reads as TGTGCCAGCAGTTTGGTGGGGGGCTATGGCTACACCTTC.

The CDR3 loop reads CASSVTRGGNQPQHF. DNA for the CDR3: TGTGCCAGCAGCGTGACTCGGGGGGGCAATCAGCCCCAGCATTTT. The J gene is TRBJ1-5, the V gene TRBV11-2; D possibly corresponds to TRBD1 (5 bases). CDR1 and CDR2 from the germline V gene are SGHAT and FQNNGV. This CDR3 spans 15 amino acids. Trimming stripped 5 bases from V and 2 bases from J, with 13 bases between.

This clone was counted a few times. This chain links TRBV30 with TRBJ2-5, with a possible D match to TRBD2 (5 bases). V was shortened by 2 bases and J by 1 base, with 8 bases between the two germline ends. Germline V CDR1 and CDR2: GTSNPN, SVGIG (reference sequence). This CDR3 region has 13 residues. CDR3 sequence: CAWSPGLQETQYF. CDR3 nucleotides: TGTGCCTGGAGTCCCGGACTCCAAGAGACCCAGTACTTC.

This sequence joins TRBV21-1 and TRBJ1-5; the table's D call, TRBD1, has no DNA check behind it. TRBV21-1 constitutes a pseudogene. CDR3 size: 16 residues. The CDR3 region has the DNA TGTGCCAGCAGCACGGACAGGGGGTCGCTTGGTCAGCCCCAGCATTTT. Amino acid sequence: CASSTDRGSLGQPQHF.

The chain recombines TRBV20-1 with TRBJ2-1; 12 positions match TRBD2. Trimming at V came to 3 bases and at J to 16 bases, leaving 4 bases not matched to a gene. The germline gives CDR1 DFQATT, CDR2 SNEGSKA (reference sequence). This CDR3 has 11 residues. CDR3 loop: CSASLAGGHFF. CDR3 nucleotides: TGCAGTGCTAGCCTAGCGGGAGGGCATTTCTTC.

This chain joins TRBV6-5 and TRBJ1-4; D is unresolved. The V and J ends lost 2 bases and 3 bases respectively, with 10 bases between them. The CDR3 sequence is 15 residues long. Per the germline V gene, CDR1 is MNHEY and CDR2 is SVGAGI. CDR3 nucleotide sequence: TGTGCCAGCAGTTACGGTACACGGGCTAATGAAAAACTGTTTTTT. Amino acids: CASSYGTRANEKLFF.

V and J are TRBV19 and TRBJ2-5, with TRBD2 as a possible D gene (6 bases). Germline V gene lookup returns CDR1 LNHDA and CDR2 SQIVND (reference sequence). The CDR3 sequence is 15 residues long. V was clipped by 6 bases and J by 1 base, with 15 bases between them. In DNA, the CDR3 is TGTGCCAGTAGCGTAAGGAGGGGCGGCCAAGAGACCCAGTACTTC. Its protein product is CASSVRRGGQETQYF.

Here the CDR3 DNA reads TGTGCCAGCAGCCAAGAGTATCAGGGAATCCACGAGCAGTACTTC. Amino acid sequence: CASSQEYQGIHEQYF. V is TRBV3-1 (or the pseudogene TRBV3-2) and J is TRBJ2-7; TRBD1 is a possible D gene (5 bases). CDR1 is LGHDT and CDR2 is YNNKEL in the germline V gene (reference sequence). This CDR3 region has 15 residues. Trimming removed 0 bases from V and 5 bases from J, with 14 bases in between.

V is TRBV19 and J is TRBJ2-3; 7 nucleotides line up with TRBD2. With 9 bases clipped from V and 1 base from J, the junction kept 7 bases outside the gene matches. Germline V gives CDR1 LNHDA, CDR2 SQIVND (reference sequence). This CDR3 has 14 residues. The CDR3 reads CASREAGGTDTQYF. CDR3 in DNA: TGTGCCAGCAGAGAGGCGGGAGGCACAGATACGCAGTATTTT.

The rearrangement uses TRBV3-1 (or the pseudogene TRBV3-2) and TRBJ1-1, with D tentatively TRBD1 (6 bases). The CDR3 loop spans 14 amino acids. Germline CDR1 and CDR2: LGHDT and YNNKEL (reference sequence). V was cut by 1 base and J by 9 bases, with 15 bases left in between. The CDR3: CASSQGGRGHKAFF. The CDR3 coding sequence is TGTGCCAGCAGCCAAGGGGGCAGGGGACACAAAGCTTTCTTT.

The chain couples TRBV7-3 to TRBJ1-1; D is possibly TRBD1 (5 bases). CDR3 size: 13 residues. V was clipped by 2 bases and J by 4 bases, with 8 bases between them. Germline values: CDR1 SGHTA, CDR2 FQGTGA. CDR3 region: CASSLAGITEAFF. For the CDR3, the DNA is TGTGCCAGCAGCTTAGCAGGGATCACTGAAGCTTTCTTT.

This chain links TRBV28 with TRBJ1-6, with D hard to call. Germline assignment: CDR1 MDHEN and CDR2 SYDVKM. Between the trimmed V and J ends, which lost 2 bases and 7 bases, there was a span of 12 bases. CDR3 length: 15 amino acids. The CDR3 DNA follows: TGTGCCAGCAGTTTAGATCGGGGTAGCAATTCACCCCTCCACTTT. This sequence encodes CASSLDRGSNSPLHF.

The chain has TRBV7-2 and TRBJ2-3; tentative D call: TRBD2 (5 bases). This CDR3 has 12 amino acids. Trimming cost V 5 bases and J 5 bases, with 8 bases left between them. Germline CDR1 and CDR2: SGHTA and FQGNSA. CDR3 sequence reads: CASSQSGDTQYF. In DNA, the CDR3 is TGTGCCAGCAGCCAGAGCGGAGATACGCAGTATTTT.

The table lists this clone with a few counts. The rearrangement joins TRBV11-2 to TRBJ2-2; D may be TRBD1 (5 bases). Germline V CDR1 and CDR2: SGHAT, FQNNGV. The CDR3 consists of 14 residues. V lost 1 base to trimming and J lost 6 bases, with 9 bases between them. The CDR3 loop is CASSLGPGSGELFF. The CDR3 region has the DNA TGTGCCAGCAGCTTAGGTCCAGGGTCCGGGGAGCTGTTTTTT.

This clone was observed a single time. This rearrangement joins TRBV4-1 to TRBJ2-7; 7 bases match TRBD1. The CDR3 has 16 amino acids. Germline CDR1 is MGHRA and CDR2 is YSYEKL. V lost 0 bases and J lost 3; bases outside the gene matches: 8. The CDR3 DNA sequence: TGCGCCAGCAGCCAAGATAGTGGGACAGAATACTACGAGCAGTACTTC. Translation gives CASSQDSGTEYYEQYF.

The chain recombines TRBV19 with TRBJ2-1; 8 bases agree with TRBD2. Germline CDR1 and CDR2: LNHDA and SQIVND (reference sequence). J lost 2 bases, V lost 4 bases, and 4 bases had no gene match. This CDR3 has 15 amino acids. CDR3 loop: CASSRTSRTYNEQFF. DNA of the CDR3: TGTGCCAGTAGTAGGACTAGCCGAACCTACAATGAGCAGTTCTTC.

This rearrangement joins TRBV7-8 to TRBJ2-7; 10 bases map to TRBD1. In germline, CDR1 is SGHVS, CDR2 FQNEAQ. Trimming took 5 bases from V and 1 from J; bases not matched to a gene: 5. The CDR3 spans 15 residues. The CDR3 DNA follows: TGTGCCAGCAGCCGGGGACAGGGGAATTCCTACGAGCAGTACTTC. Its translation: CASSRGQGNSYEQYF.

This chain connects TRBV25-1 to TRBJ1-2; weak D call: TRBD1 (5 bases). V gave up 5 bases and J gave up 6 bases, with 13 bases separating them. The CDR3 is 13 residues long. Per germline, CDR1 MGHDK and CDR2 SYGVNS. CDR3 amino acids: CASSRVEGNGYTF. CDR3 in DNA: TGTGCCAGCAGTCGGGTGGAGGGGAATGGCTACACCTTC.

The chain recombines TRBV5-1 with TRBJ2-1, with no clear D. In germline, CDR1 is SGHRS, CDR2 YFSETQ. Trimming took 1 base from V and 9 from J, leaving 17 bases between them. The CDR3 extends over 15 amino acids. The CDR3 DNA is TGCGCCAGCAGCTTGCTGACGGAGATAACCAGTGAGCAGTTCTTC. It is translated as CASSLLTEITSEQFF.

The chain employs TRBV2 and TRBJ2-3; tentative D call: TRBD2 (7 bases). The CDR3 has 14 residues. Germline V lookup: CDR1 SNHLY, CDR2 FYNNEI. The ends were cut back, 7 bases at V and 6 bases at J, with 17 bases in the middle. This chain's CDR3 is CASKGGRFVDTQYF. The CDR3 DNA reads TGTGCCAGCAAGGGGGGGCGATTTGTGGATACGCAGTATTTT.

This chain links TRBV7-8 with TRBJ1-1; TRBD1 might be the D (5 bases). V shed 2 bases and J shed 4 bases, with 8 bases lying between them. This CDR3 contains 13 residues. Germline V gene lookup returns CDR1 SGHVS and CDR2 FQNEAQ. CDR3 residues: CASSLYGGTEAFF. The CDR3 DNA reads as TGTGCCAGCAGCTTATACGGGGGCACTGAAGCTTTCTTT.

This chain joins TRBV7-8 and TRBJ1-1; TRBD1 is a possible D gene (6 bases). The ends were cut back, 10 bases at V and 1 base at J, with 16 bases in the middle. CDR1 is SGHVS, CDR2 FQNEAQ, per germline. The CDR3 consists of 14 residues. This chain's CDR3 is CAIRFRGANTEAFF. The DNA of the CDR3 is TGTGCCATCCGTTTCAGGGGCGCGAACACTGAAGCTTTCTTT.

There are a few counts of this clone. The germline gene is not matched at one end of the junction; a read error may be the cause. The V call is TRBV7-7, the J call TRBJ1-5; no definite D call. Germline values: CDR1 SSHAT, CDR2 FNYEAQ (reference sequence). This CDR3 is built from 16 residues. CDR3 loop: CASSSPDRDSNQPQHF. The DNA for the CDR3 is TGTGCTAGCAGCTCCCCCGACCGGGATAGCAATCAGCCCCAGCATTTT.

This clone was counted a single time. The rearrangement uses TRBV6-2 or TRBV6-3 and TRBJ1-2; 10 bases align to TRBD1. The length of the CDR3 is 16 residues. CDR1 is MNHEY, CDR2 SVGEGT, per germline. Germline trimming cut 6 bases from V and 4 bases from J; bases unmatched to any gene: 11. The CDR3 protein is CASSGVGTGDFYGYTF. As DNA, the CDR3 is TGTGCCAGCAGCGGTGTAGGGACAGGGGACTTCTATGGCTACACCTTC.